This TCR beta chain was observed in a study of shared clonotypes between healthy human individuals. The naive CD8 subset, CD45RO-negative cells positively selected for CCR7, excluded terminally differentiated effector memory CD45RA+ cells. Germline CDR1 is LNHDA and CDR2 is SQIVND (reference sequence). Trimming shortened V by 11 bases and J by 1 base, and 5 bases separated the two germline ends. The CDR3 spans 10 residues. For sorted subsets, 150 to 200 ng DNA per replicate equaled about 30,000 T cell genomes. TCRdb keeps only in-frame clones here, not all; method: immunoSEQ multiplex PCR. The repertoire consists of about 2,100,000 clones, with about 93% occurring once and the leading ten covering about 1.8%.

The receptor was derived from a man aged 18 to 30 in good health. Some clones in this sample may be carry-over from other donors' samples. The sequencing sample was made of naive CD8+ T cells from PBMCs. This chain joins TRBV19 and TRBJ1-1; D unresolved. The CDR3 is CAAGNTEAFF. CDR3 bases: TGTGCCGCCGGGAACACTGAAGCTTTCTTT.